This T cell receptor (beta chain) originates from a study of blood T cell repertoires in COVID-19. In the study overall: Acute and convalescent COVID-19 specimens originated in the United States, Italy and Spain.

Study processing details: Reference gene primer amplification gave estimated nucleated cell counts. This table comes from immunoSEQ multiplex PCR, and its TCRdb copy is limited to in-frame clones, with some not included. V, J and clone size reflect that table, while D and trimming were determined from the DNA. The repertoire holds roughly 250,000 clones, with around 89% as singletons. V lost 6 bases to trimming and J lost 4 bases, with 12 bases between them. This CDR3 contains 12 residues. CDR1 SQVTM and CDR2 ANQGSEA come from the germline V gene. The material sequenced was peripheral blood. This rearrangement joins TRBV29-1 to TRBJ2-5, with a tentative D call TRBD2 (6 bases). This sequence was found in a man between 25 and 39 years old with acute or convalescent COVID-19. The CDR3: CSVARGGETQYF. The CDR3 DNA reads as TGCAGCGTCGCTCGGGGAGGAGAGACCCAGTACTTC.